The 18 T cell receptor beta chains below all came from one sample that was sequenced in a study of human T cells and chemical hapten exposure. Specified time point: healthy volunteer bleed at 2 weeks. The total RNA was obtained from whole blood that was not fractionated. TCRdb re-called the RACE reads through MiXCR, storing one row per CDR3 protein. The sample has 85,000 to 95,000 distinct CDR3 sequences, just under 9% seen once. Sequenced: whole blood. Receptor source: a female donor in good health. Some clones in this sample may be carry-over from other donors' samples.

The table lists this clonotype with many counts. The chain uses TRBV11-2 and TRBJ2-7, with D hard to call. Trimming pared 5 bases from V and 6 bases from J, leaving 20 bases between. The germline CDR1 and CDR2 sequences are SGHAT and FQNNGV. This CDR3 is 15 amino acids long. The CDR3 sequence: CASSMSFKGMVEQYF. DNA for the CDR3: TGTGCCAGCAGCATGTCGTTTAAGGGTATGGTCGAGCAGTACTTC.

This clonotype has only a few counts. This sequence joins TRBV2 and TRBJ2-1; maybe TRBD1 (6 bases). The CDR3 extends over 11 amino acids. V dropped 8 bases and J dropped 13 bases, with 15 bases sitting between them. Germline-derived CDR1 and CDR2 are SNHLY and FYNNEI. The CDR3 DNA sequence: TGTGCCAGCGTCGACAGGCACTTCCAGTTCTTC. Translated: CASVDRHFQFF.

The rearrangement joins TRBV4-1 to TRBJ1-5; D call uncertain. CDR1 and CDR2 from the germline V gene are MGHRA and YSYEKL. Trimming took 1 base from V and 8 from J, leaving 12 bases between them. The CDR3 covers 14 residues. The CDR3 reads CASSQVIGLKPQHF. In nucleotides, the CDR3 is TGCGCCAGCAGCCAAGTAATAGGTTTAAAGCCCCAGCATTTT.

The CDR3 DNA follows: TGTGCCAGCAGCTCTCGGACAGGGGGTAGGACTGAAGCTTTCTTT. This codes for CASSSRTGGRTEAFF. The chain has TRBV5-5 and TRBJ1-1, with 10 bases fitting TRBD1. V shed 3 bases, J shed 5 bases, and the junction held 7 bases outside the gene matches. The CDR3 is 15 amino acids. Germline V CDR1 and CDR2: SGHKS, YYEKEE (reference sequence).

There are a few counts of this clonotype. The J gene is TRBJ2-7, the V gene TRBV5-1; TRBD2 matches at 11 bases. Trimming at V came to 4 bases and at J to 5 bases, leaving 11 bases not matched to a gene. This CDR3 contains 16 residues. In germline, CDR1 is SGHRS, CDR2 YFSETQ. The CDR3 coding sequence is TGCGCCAGCAGCGTGACTAGCGGGATAGTCGCCAACGAGCAGTACTTC. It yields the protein CASSVTSGIVANEQYF.

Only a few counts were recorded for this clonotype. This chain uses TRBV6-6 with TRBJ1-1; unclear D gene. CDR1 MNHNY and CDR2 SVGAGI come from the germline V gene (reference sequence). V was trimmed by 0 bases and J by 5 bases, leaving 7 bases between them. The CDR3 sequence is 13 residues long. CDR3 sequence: CASSYSVYTEAFF. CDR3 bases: TGTGCCAGCAGTTACTCGGTATATACTGAAGCTTTCTTT.

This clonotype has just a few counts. The DNA of the CDR3 is TGTGCCAGCAGTAGAAGTGAGGTCCCAGATACGCAGTATTTT. Its translation: CASSRSEVPDTQYF. The chain uses TRBV12-3 or TRBV12-4 and TRBJ2-3; D gene unclear. The CDR3 spans 14 residues. Trimming stripped 5 bases from V and 4 bases from J, with 13 bases between.

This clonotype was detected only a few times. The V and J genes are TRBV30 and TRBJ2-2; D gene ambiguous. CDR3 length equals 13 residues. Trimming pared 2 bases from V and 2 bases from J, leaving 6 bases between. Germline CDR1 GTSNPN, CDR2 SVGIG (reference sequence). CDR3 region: CAWSLTNTGELFF. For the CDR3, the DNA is TGTGCCTGGAGTCTCACCAACACCGGGGAGCTGTTTTTT.

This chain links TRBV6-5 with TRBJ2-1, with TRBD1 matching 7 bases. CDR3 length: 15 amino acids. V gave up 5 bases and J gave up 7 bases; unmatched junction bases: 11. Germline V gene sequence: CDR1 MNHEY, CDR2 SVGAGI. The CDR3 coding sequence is TGTGCCAGCAGTCCCCTACCCGACAGGGCGAATGAGCAGTTCTTC. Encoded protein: CASSPLPDRANEQFF.

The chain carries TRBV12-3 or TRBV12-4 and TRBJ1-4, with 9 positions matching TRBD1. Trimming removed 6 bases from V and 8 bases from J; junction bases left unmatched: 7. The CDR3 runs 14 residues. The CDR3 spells CASSRTGADEKLFF. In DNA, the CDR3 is TGTGCCAGCAGCAGGACAGGGGCGGACGAAAAACTGTTTTTT.

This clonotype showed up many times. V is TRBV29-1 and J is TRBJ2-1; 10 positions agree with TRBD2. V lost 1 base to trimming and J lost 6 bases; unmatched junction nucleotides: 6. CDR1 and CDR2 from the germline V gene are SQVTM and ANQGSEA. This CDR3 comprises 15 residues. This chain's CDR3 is CSVEGASGRANEQFF. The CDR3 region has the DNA TGCAGCGTTGAAGGTGCCAGCGGGAGGGCCAATGAGCAGTTCTTC.

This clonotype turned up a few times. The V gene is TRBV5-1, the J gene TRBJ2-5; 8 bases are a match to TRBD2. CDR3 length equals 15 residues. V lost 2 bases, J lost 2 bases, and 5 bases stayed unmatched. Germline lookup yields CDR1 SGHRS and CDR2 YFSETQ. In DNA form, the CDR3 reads TGCGCCAGCAGCTTCACTAGCGGAGGACAAGAGACCCAGTACTTC. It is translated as CASSFTSGGQETQYF.

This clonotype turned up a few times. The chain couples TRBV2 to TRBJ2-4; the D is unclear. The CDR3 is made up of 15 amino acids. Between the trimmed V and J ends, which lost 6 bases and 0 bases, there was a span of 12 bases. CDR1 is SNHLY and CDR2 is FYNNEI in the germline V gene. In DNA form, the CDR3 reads TGTGCCAGCAGCCCAGTACCGTTAGCCAAAAACATTCAGTACTTC. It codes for CASSPVPLAKNIQYF.

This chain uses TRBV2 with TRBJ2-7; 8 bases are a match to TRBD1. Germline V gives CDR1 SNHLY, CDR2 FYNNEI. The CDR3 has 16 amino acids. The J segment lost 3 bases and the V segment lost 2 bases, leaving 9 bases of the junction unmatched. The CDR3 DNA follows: TGTGCCAGCAGTGAATCGCTTGACAGGGGTAACTACGAGCAGTACTTC. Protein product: CASSESLDRGNYEQYF.

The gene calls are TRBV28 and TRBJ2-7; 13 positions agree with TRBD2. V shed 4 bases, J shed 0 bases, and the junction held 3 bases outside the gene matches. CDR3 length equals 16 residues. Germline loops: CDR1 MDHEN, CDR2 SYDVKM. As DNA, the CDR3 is TGTGCCAGCAGTTCACGGACTAGCGGGAGCTCCTACGAGCAGTACTTC. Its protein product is CASSSRTSGSSYEQYF.

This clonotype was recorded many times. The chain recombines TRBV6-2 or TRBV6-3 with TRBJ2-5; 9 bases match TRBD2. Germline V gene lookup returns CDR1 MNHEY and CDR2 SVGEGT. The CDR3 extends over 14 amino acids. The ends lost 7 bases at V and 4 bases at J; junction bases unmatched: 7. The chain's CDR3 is CASKLAGEAETQYF. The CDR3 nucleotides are TGTGCCAGCAAATTAGCGGGAGAGGCAGAGACCCAGTACTTC.

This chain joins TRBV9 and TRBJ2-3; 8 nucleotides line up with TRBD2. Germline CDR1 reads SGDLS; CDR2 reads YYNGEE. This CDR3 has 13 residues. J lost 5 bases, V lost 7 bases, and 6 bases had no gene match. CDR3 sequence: CASGTSRGDTQYF. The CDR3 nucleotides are TGTGCCAGCGGGACTAGTCGGGGAGATACGCAGTATTTT.

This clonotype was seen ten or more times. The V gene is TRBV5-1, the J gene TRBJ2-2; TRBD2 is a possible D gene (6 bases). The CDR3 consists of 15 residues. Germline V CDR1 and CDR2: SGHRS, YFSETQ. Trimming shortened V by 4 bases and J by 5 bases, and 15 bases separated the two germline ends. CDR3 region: CASSPPGVRTGELFF. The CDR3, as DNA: TGCGCCAGCAGCCCCCCGGGGGTGAGGACCGGGGAGCTGTTTTTT.